The 16 T cell receptor beta chains given below trace back to one sample, sequenced in a study of cytomegalovirus exposure and HLA in healthy donors. Measured with immunoSEQ multiplex PCR; TCRdb has only the in-frame clones, and not every one. The sample contains about 79,000 clones, over 85% of which appear only once. Sequencing input: PBMCs. Receptors were obtained from a woman aged 25-40 years in good health and CMV-seronegative.

V and J are TRBV28 and TRBJ2-5; TRBD2 is a possible D gene (6 bases). V was shortened by 5 bases and J by 7 bases, with 17 bases between the two germline ends. The CDR3 is 14 amino acids. From germline, CDR1 is MDHEN and CDR2 SYDVKM. CDR3 protein: CASSPQPGVATQYF. In DNA form, the CDR3 reads TGTGCCAGCAGTCCACAACCGGGGGTTGCGACCCAGTACTTC.

This chain connects TRBV6-5 to TRBJ2-3; 10 bases are shared with TRBD2. The junction had 4 bases not matched to a gene; V was cut back by 6 bases and J by 4 bases. The CDR3 totals 14 residues. Germline V lookup: CDR1 MNHEY, CDR2 SVGAGI. CDR3 sequence (DNA): TGTGCCAGCAGCCTAGCGGGAGCAGCAGATACGCAGTATTTT. Translating it yields CASSLAGAADTQYF.

The gene calls are TRBV30 and TRBJ1-5, with 8 bases identical to TRBD1. J gave up 5 bases and V 0 bases, and 0 bases lay outside the gene matches. The CDR3 runs to 13 residues. Germline CDR1 GTSNPN, CDR2 SVGIG (reference sequence). The CDR3 DNA reads TGTGCCTGGAGTGTACAGGGGGATCAGCCCCAGCATTTT. Protein: CAWSVQGDQPQHF.

V is TRBV4-1 and J is TRBJ2-1; 8 nucleotides agree with TRBD1. Germline CDR1 and CDR2: MGHRA and YSYEKL. The CDR3 totals 21 residues. V shed 6 bases, J shed 0 bases, and the junction held 22 bases outside the gene matches. CDR3 protein: CASSTNGGGQGQLSSYNEQFF. Written as DNA, the CDR3 is TGCGCCAGCAGTACAAACGGAGGAGGACAGGGTCAATTAAGCTCCTACAATGAGCAGTTCTTC.

The V call is TRBV19, the J call TRBJ2-2; 8 bases agree with TRBD1. V lost 4 bases and J lost 7; bases outside the gene matches: 8. The germline V gene has CDR1 LNHDA and CDR2 SQIVND (reference sequence). This CDR3 has 15 residues. The CDR3 region has the DNA TGTGCCAGTAGTACCGGACAGGGACTCGGCGGGGAGCTGTTTTTT. Encoded protein: CASSTGQGLGGELFF.

This clone was seen once. The chain recombines TRBV4-1 with TRBJ2-1; possible D gene TRBD2, 5 bases. The CDR3 contains 20 residues. CDR1 is MGHRA, CDR2 YSYEKL, per germline. Trimming shortened V by 0 bases and J by 0 bases, and 21 bases separated the two germline ends. CDR3 loop: CASSQDRSSRTRSSYNEQFF. The CDR3, as DNA: TGCGCCAGCAGCCAAGATAGGTCTAGCAGGACCAGGAGCTCCTACAATGAGCAGTTCTTC.

This chain connects TRBV7-3 to TRBJ2-3; 7 nucleotides align to TRBD2. This CDR3 has 16 amino acids. From germline, CDR1 is SGHTA and CDR2 FQGTGA. V gave up 5 bases and J gave up 0 bases; unmatched junction bases: 8. The CDR3 coding sequence is TGTGCCAGCAGCACCTCTTCGGGGGGAAGCACAGATACGCAGTATTTT. As protein: CASSTSSGGSTDTQYF.

The rearrangement links TRBV7-9 to TRBJ1-1, with D possibly TRBD1 on 6 matching bases. The germline V gene has CDR1 SEHNR and CDR2 FQNEAQ (reference sequence). Trimming removed 0 bases from V and 3 bases from J, with 8 bases in between. This CDR3 contains 14 residues. CDR3 DNA: TGTGCCAGCAGCTTAGCGGGACATTACACTGAAGCTTTCTTT. Its translation: CASSLAGHYTEAFF. Combining the CDR3 with reference TRBV7-9 and TRBJ1-1 gives the whole variable domain DTGVSQNPRHKITKRGQNVTFRCDPISEHNRLYWYRQTLGQGPEFLTYFQNEAQLEKSRLLSDRFSAERPKGSFSTLEIQRTEQGDSAMYLCASSLAGHYTEAFFGQGTRLTVV.

The gene calls are TRBV2 and TRBJ2-7, with 7 bases that match TRBD1. With V trimmed by 8 bases and J by 3 bases, 7 bases remained unmatched. This CDR3 region has 13 residues. Germline V gene data show CDR1 as SNHLY and CDR2 as FYNNEI. In DNA, the CDR3 is TGTGCCAGCGATCCTCGGGACAGCTACGAGCAGTACTTC. Residues: CASDPRDSYEQYF.

This clone is a singleton in its sample. The J gene is TRBJ2-5, the V gene TRBV27; possibly TRBD1 for D (5 bases). The germline gives CDR1 MNHEY, CDR2 SMNVEV (reference sequence). Between the trimmed V and J ends, which lost 5 bases and 5 bases, there was a span of 24 bases. The CDR3 loop spans 17 amino acids. The CDR3 region is CASSPLIRQLLGETQYF. In nucleotides, the CDR3 is TGTGCCAGCAGTCCACTGATCCGACAGCTCTTGGGGGAGACCCAGTACTTC.

V and J are TRBV7-2 and TRBJ2-1; no definite D call. Germline values: CDR1 SGHTA, CDR2 FQGNSA. The CDR3 loop spans 14 amino acids. V lost 1 base to trimming and J lost 8 bases, with 12 bases between them. In nucleotides, the CDR3 is TGTGCCAGCAGCTTAGATCCGGGTTTCTATGAGCAGTTCTTC. Residues: CASSLDPGFYEQFF.

The genes are TRBV11-2 and TRBJ1-2, with TRBD1 matching over 8 bases. V shed 7 bases, J shed 7 bases, and the junction held 8 bases outside the gene matches. The CDR3 loop spans 13 amino acids. CDR1 is SGHAT and CDR2 is FQNNGV in the germline V gene. CDR3 coding DNA: TGTGCCAGCAACCGACAGGGGATCGGTGGCTACACCTTC. It yields the protein CASNRQGIGGYTF.

V gene TRBV5-1 combines with J gene TRBJ1-5, with TRBD1 as a possible D gene (6 bases). Trimming pared 4 bases from V and 0 bases from J, leaving 14 bases between. The CDR3 has 16 residues. Germline values: CDR1 SGHRS, CDR2 YFSETQ. DNA for the CDR3: TGCGCCAGCAGCACTGGGACAAGTGATAGCAATCAGCCCCAGCATTTT. It yields the protein CASSTGTSDSNQPQHF.

V usage is TRBV5-1 and J usage is TRBJ2-7; D is possibly TRBD2 (5 bases). The CDR3 has 13 amino acids. Trimming cost V 7 bases and J 4 bases, with 15 bases left between them. Germline values: CDR1 SGHRS, CDR2 YFSETQ. CDR3: CASRPGELYEQYF. CDR3 DNA: TGCGCCAGCCGGCCCGGGGAGCTATACGAGCAGTACTTC.

The chain links TRBV7-8 to TRBJ2-1; D remains ambiguous. Germline V lookup: CDR1 SGHVS, CDR2 FQNEAQ. This CDR3 has 11 amino acids. V lost 5 bases to trimming and J lost 12 bases, with 11 bases between them. This CDR3 reads CASSVSGSQFF. The CDR3 nucleotides are TGTGCCAGCAGCGTATCCGGTTCGCAGTTCTTC. The full variable domain, in which reference TRBV7-8 and TRBJ2-1 provide the parts outside the CDR3, is GAGVSQSPRYKVAKRGQDVALRCDPISGHVSLFWYQQALGQGPEFLTYFQNEAQLDKSGLPSDRFFAERPEGSVSTLKIQRTQQEDSAVYLCASSVSGSQFFGPGTRLTVL.

The chain employs TRBV19 and TRBJ1-2; 7 nucleotides match TRBD1. CDR3 length: 13 residues. V was clipped by 7 bases and J by 2 bases; unmatched bases: 4. From germline, CDR1 is LNHDA and CDR2 SQIVND (reference sequence). CDR3 sequence reads: CASTPGGNYGYTF. The CDR3 nucleotides are TGTGCCAGTACCCCAGGGGGGAACTATGGCTACACCTTC.